The 16 T cell receptor beta chains below were found in one sample sequenced in a study of CD8+ T cells in alopecia areata. Sequencing relied on a cDNA template that was reverse transcribed from extracted RNA. Profiled with immunoSEQ multiplex PCR; TCRdb holds only in-frame clones, not every one. The repertoire holds about 160,000 clones, with around three fifths as singletons. Treatment here: oral pan-JAK inhibitor, 5-10 mg twice daily. The sequenced sample was CD4+ T cells sorted from blood, obtained at week 24, from a patient treated with tofacitinib. These TCRs come from a human donor with alopecia areata.

The chain has TRBV7-3 and TRBJ2-2; TRBD2 matches 9 bases. The germline CDR1 and CDR2 sequences are SGHTA and FQGTGA. The CDR3 sequence is 15 residues long. The J segment lost 2 bases and the V segment lost 10 bases, leaving 8 bases of the junction unmatched. The DNA for the CDR3 is TGTGCCACCAGAGCGGGGGGCAGAAACACCGGGGAGCTGTTTTTT. Its protein is CATRAGGRNTGELFF.

This clone was found a few times. The chain recombines TRBV30 with TRBJ1-2; D is unresolved. The CDR3 runs to 11 residues. CDR1 GTSNPN and CDR2 SVGIG come from the germline V gene (reference sequence). With 3 bases removed from V and 5 bases from J, the gap between germline ends came to 7 bases. The CDR3 here is CAWRPAYGYTF. CDR3 sequence (DNA): TGTGCCTGGAGGCCGGCTTATGGCTACACCTTC.

This clone came up a few times. The chain is built from TRBV6-1 and TRBJ2-7; 8 bases are shared with TRBD2. There are 12 residues in the CDR3. Germline values: CDR1 MNHNS, CDR2 SASEGT. J was trimmed by 6 bases and V by 7 bases; bases with no gene match: 5. As DNA, the CDR3 is TGTGCCAGCATAGCGGGGCAGCGCGAGCAGTACTTC. Its protein product is CASIAGQREQYF.

CDR3 DNA: TGCAGCGCTGCTGGGGGTATGATCCCTGAAGCTTTCTTT. It yields the protein CSAAGGMIPEAFF. V gene TRBV29-1 combines with J gene TRBJ1-1; D might be TRBD1 (5 bases). The CDR3 is made up of 13 amino acids. The germline gives CDR1 SQVTM, CDR2 ANQGSEA. V lost 7 bases and J 6 bases, leaving 18 bases between the germline ends.

The V gene is TRBV29-1, the J gene TRBJ2-7, with 12 bases that match TRBD2. The CDR3 runs 16 residues. V was clipped by 4 bases and J by 0 bases; unmatched bases: 7. CDR1 and CDR2 from the germline V gene are SQVTM and ANQGSEA. As DNA, the CDR3 is TGCAGCGTTGGACCCTCTAGCGGGGGGGTCTCCTACGAGCAGTACTTC. This translates into CSVGPSSGGVSYEQYF.

The chain uses TRBV30 and TRBJ2-5, with D tentatively TRBD1 or TRBD2 (5 bases each). Per the germline V gene, CDR1 is GTSNPN and CDR2 is SVGIG (reference sequence). The CDR3 contains 16 residues. V lost 3 bases, J lost 4 bases, and 21 bases lay in between. Here the CDR3 reads CAWSRGIVGVGETQYF. CDR3 in DNA: TGTGCCTGGAGCAGAGGAATTGTGGGGGTAGGAGAGACCCAGTACTTC.

This chain uses TRBV5-1 with TRBJ1-2; unclear D gene. Germline V CDR1 and CDR2: SGHRS, YFSETQ. The ends were cut back, 4 bases at V and 2 bases at J, with 12 bases in the middle. This CDR3 has 14 residues. CDR3 residues: CASSRERENYGYTF. The CDR3 nucleotides read TGCGCCAGCAGCCGGGAGCGAGAAAACTATGGCTACACCTTC.

The CDR3 nucleotides are TGTGCCAGCAGGGTACTATCGATGTCGACACCCCTCCACTTT. It codes for CASRVLSMSTPLHF. This rearrangement joins TRBV6-5 to TRBJ1-6; D remains ambiguous. CDR1 and CDR2 (germline): MNHEY, SVGAGI. The CDR3 is 14 residues long. V was clipped by 6 bases and J by 11 bases, with 17 bases between them.

The chain recombines TRBV18 with TRBJ1-2, with D unresolved. Germline V gives CDR1 KGHSH, CDR2 LQKENI. The CDR3 sequence is 13 residues long. Trimming shortened V by 6 bases and J by 8 bases, and 16 bases separated the two germline ends. This CDR3 reads CASSVDRTGGYTF. The CDR3 nucleotides are TGTGCCAGCTCCGTTGACCGGACTGGGGGCTACACCTTC.

This chain joins TRBV30 and TRBJ1-3; no definite D call. The V end lost 5 bases, the J end lost 5 bases, and 7 bases lay between the germline ends. CDR3 size: 11 residues. CDR1 GTSNPN and CDR2 SVGIG come from the germline V gene (reference sequence). As DNA, the CDR3 is TGTGCCTGGGCACTGCGAAACACCATATATTTT. The encoded protein is CAWALRNTIYF.

This clone was observed a few times. The chain recombines TRBV30 with TRBJ1-6; tentatively, D is TRBD1 (5 bases). The germline V and J ends were trimmed by 0 bases and 14 bases, with 17 bases remaining between them. CDR1 is GTSNPN, CDR2 SVGIG, per germline (reference sequence). The CDR3 is 14 amino acids. CDR3: CAWSVRGISGALHF. CDR3 DNA sequence: TGTGCCTGGAGTGTTCGGGGTATATCGGGGGCCCTCCACTTT.

Within the sample, this clone is medium-sized. The CDR3 DNA sequence: TGCAGCTATATCGGCCCTACGCCCGGGGAGCTGTTTTTT. It codes for CSYIGPTPGELFF. The chain is built from TRBV29-1 and TRBJ2-2; D not certain. With 8 bases removed from V and 6 bases from J, the gap between germline ends came to 16 bases. The V gene's germline CDR1 is SQVTM and CDR2 ANQGSEA. This CDR3 comprises 13 residues.

The V and J genes are TRBV2 and TRBJ2-3; a weak D match, TRBD1 (5 bases). The germline V and J ends were trimmed by 8 bases and 1 base, with 10 bases remaining between them. The CDR3 consists of 13 residues. CDR1 is SNHLY, CDR2 FYNNEI, per germline. CDR3: CASLGAGTDTQYF. For the CDR3, the DNA is TGTGCCAGCCTTGGGGCGGGCACAGATACGCAGTATTTT.

The chain employs TRBV30 and TRBJ1-5; D remains ambiguous. Trimming shortened V by 8 bases and J by 3 bases, and 14 bases separated the two germline ends. The CDR3 is 13 residues long. Germline CDR1 GTSNPN, CDR2 SVGIG (reference sequence). The chain's CDR3 is CAGSDGNNQPQHF. The CDR3 DNA follows: TGTGCCGGATCGGACGGGAACAATCAGCCCCAGCATTTT.

Only one count was recorded for this clone. The genes are TRBV6-1 and TRBJ1-6, with 9 bases lining up with TRBD1. There are 14 residues in the CDR3. From germline, CDR1 is MNHNS and CDR2 SASEGT. V lost 3 bases, J lost 9 bases, and 3 bases stayed unmatched. CDR3 nucleotides: TGTGCCAGCAGTGACGGACAGGGGAGTTCACCCCTCCACTTT. Amino acids: CASSDGQGSSPLHF.

V usage is TRBV14 and J usage is TRBJ2-1; D is ambiguous. CDR3 length equals 14 residues. The V end lost 1 base, the J end lost 9 bases, and 13 bases lay between the germline ends. CDR1 SGHDN and CDR2 FVKESK come from the germline V gene. The CDR3 protein is CASSQGLEFGEQFF. DNA of the CDR3: TGTGCCAGCAGCCAAGGTCTGGAGTTTGGTGAGCAGTTCTTC.